This TCR beta chain derives from a study of T cells in localized non-small cell lung cancer. Study-level findings and limits: Heterogeneity remains possible because sequencing was limited to only one tumor region.

Some clones are missing from TCRdb's copy, which holds only in-frame ones; the method was immunoSEQ multiplex PCR. This table has about 24,000 clones, about nine tenths appearing once. About this clone: The target antigen is unknown.

V shed 0 bases, J shed 9 bases, and the junction held 11 bases outside the gene matches. This CDR3 contains 16 residues. CDR1 LGHNA and CDR2 YSLEER come from the germline V gene. V usage is TRBV4-3 and J usage is TRBJ2-4, with 7 bases matching TRBD1. The sequence was obtained from a woman aged 40 to 75 with stage I lung adenocarcinoma. Sequencing used peripheral blood, obtained before any cancer treatment. The chain's CDR3 is CASSQDIGLQGSIQYF. CDR3 nucleotides: TGCGCCAGCAGCCAAGATATTGGGTTACAGGGGAGCATTCAGTACTTC.